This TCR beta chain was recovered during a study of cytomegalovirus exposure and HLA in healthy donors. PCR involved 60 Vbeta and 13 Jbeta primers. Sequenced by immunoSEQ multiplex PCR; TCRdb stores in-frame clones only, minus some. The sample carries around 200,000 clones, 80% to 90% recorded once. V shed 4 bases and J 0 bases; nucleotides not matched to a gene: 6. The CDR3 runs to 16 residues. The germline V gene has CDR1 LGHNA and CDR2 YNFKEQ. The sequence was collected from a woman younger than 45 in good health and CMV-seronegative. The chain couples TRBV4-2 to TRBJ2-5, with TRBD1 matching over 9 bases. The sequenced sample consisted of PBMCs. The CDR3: CASSRTGTGNQETQYF. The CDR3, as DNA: TGTGCCAGCAGCCGAACCGGGACAGGGAACCAAGAGACCCAGTACTTC.